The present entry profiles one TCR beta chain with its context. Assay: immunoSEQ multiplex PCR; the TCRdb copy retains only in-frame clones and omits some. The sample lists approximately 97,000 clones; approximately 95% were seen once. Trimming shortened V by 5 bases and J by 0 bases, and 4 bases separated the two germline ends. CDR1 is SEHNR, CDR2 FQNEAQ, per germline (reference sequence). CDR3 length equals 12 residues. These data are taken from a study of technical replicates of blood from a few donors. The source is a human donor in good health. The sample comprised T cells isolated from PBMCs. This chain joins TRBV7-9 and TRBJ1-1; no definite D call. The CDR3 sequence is CASSQMNTEAFF. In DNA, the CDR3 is TGTGCCAGCAGCCAAATGAACACTGAAGCTTTCTTT.